This is a list of T cell receptor beta chains from one sample in a study of T-cell memory formation after mild COVID-19. TCRdb re-called the 5' RACE reads with MiXCR, one entry per CDR3 protein. The sample has 65,000 to 100,000 distinct CDR3 sequences; more than 10% are singletons. The sample was PBMCs or a T cell subset sorted from them (not recorded which). These receptors all come from a man between 18 and 35 years old who had mild COVID-19 (a few samples of this study predate the infection). Cell type and time point are not known. CDR3s include the opening cysteine and the closing phenylalanine or tryptophan. The D gene is left open where the match is weak. Some rows have no size entry. The others give once, few or many, or a class for an expanded clone.

CDR3nt,CDR3aa,j_gene,abundance,v_gene,d_gene
TGTGCCAGCAGCTTTCTTAGCGGGGGGATCAATGAGCAGTTCTTC,CASSFLSGGINEQFF,TRBJ2-1,medium-sized,TRBV5-5,TRBD2
TGTGCCAGCAGTTTTCTCCTCGGGGCCAACGTCCTGACTTTC,CASSFLLGANVLTF,TRBJ2-6,NA,TRBV27,NA
TGTGCCAGCAGCCCGAGCAGTTACGCAGATACGCAGTATTTT,CASSPSSYADTQYF,TRBJ2-3,NA,TRBV7-3,NA
TGTGCCAGCAGCAGGGACTTTGATACGCAGTATTTT,CASSRDFDTQYF,TRBJ2-3,many,TRBV12-3/TRBV12-4,NA
TGTGCCAGCAGCCACGGGGCCCAGGGGGCCTGGGAGACCCAGTACTTC,CASSHGAQGAWETQYF,TRBJ2-5,many,TRBV4-2,TRBD1
TGTGCCAGCAGGACAGGGGTAACCGGGGAGCTGTTTTTT,CASRTGVTGELFF,TRBJ2-2,NA,TRBV12-3/TRBV12-4,TRBD1
TGCGCCAGCAGTAAAGGGCCTAGCGGGGGGACCTACGAGCAGTACTTC,CASSKGPSGGTYEQYF,TRBJ2-7,few,TRBV10-1,TRBD2
TGCGCCAGCAGCACAGGACTAGCGGGGGCCACATCCTACGAGCAGTACTTC,CASSTGLAGATSYEQYF,TRBJ2-7,NA,TRBV5-1,TRBD2
TGTGCCACCAGTCGGAGGGGTATAACTGTCGAAGCTTTCTTT,CATSRRGITVEAFF,TRBJ1-1,NA,TRBV24-1,NA
TGCGCCAGCAGCCCGGCGGGGGGTGGAAGAGATACGCAGTATTTT,CASSPAGGGRDTQYF,TRBJ2-3,few,TRBV5-1,TRBD2
TGTGCCAGCAGCCCGACGGATAGCACAGATACGCAGTATTTT,CASSPTDSTDTQYF,TRBJ2-3,NA,TRBV12-3/TRBV12-4,NA
TGTGCCAGCAGTGAATGGGGAGCATCCCCGGACTATGGCTACACCTTC,CASSEWGASPDYGYTF,TRBJ1-2,few,TRBV25-1,NA
TGTGCCACCAGTGCCCTCGACAGGGGGCGTGAGACCCAGTACTTC,CATSALDRGRETQYF,TRBJ2-5,NA,TRBV24-1,TRBD1
TGCAGTGCCGACGCTTCGGGTATCCCCCAGCATTTT,CSADASGIPQHF,TRBJ1-5,NA,TRBV20-1,NA
TGTGCCTGGACCGGGACAGGTGGTAAATACGAGCAGTACTTC,CAWTGTGGKYEQYF,TRBJ2-7,few,TRBV30,TRBD1
TGTGCCAGCAGCCTGTTCCCGGGGGTGAACACCGGGGAGCTGTTTTTT,CASSLFPGVNTGELFF,TRBJ2-2,NA,TRBV9,NA
TGCGCCAGCAGCCAAGAACCGGGGACAATCGAGGGTGAGCAGTTCTTC,CASSQEPGTIEGEQFF,TRBJ2-1,NA,TRBV4-1,NA
TGTGCCAGCAGTCCCCGGACAGCATTCCACGAGCAGTACTTC,CASSPRTAFHEQYF,TRBJ2-7,NA,TRBV6-2/TRBV6-3,NA
TGTGCCAGCAGGGCCGGGCCAAGGGAGGGGGAGCAGTACTTC,CASRAGPREGEQYF,TRBJ2-7,NA,TRBV7-9,TRBD2
TGTGCCAGCAAGTTAAGCGGGACCTTGAACACTGAAGCTTTCTTT,CASKLSGTLNTEAFF,TRBJ1-1,few,TRBV19,NA
TGTGCCAGCAGCCAATCCCAGGGTTGGCGACTGTTTTTT,CASSQSQGWRLFF,TRBJ1-4,NA,TRBV27,NA
TGTGCCAGCAGTTACTCAGGGACAGGGGTGTACGAGCAGTACTTC,CASSYSGTGVYEQYF,TRBJ2-7,NA,TRBV6-5,TRBD1
TGCAGTGCCCTAGCGGGGGAGAGAGATACGCAGTATTTT,CSALAGERDTQYF,TRBJ2-3,few,TRBV20-1,TRBD2
TGTGCCAGCAGCCCCGTGGGGGGCGGGGTCACAGATACGCAGTATTTT,CASSPVGGGVTDTQYF,TRBJ2-3,few,TRBV7-2,NA
TGTGCCAGCAGCAGTGACAGGGTGGCCGGGGAGCTGTTTTTT,CASSSDRVAGELFF,TRBJ2-2,NA,TRBV12-3/TRBV12-4,TRBD1
TGCGCCAGCAGCCAAGATTTGAGGCCGTACAATGAGCAGTTCTTC,CASSQDLRPYNEQFF,TRBJ2-1,NA,TRBV4-3,NA
TGTGCCAGCAGCTCGGGGGGCCTCCGGGGAGATACGCAGTATTTT,CASSSGGLRGDTQYF,TRBJ2-3,many,TRBV7-2,NA
TGTGCCAGCAGCTACGACGGCAGCAATCAGCCCCAGCATTTT,CASSYDGSNQPQHF,TRBJ1-5,few,TRBV5-5,NA
TGTGCCAGCAGTCCAAGTGGGTTCGAGCAGTACTTC,CASSPSGFEQYF,TRBJ2-7,many,TRBV12-3/TRBV12-4,NA
TGTGCCAGCAGCACGACAGGGGTAGAGACCCAGTACTTC,CASSTTGVETQYF,TRBJ2-5,few,TRBV7-9,TRBD1
TGCGCCAGCACCCTGCGGGGCAGCGGGGGCACCCAAGAGACCCAGTACTTC,CASTLRGSGGTQETQYF,TRBJ2-5,few,TRBV5-1,TRBD2
TGCAGCGTTCATCCGCTGACTAGCGGGGGATCCACAGATACGCAGTATTTT,CSVHPLTSGGSTDTQYF,TRBJ2-3,few,TRBV29-1,TRBD2
TGTGCCAGCAGCCCGGACACCAGCTCCTACAATGAGCAGTTCTTC,CASSPDTSSYNEQFF,TRBJ2-1,few,TRBV4-2,NA
TGTGCCAGCAGCTTCGCTCGCACTGAAGCTTTCTTT,CASSFARTEAFF,TRBJ1-1,NA,TRBV7-2,NA
TGCGCCAGCAGCCAAGATTTGGGTTCGCCTGCGCAAAACATTCAGTACTTC,CASSQDLGSPAQNIQYF,TRBJ2-4,NA,TRBV4-3,NA
TGTGCCAGCAGGGCTAATTGGGACGGGGGGGCCGGGACAGATACGCAGTATTTT,CASRANWDGGAGTDTQYF,TRBJ2-3,few,TRBV7-8,TRBD2
TGTGCCAGCAGGACGACCGGGAACAGGGGATACGATACGCAGTATTTT,CASRTTGNRGYDTQYF,TRBJ2-3,few,TRBV11-2,TRBD1
TGTGCCAGCAGCTCCCCGGGGTCCTACGAGCAGTACTTC,CASSSPGSYEQYF,TRBJ2-7,NA,TRBV11-2,NA
TGTGCCAGCAGCCAAATAGGACAGGGGTCCTACGAGCAGTACTTC,CASSQIGQGSYEQYF,TRBJ2-7,few,TRBV6-6,TRBD1
TGTGCCAGCAGTCCGCGGGACAGCGGCACAGATACGCAGTATTTT,CASSPRDSGTDTQYF,TRBJ2-3,NA,TRBV12-3/TRBV12-4,NA
TGTGCCAGCAGCTTAGAGGGGGATTGGAGGCAGCCCCAGCATTTT,CASSLEGDWRQPQHF,TRBJ1-5,few,TRBV7-9,NA
TGTGCCAGCAGCTTAGGGGACTCCGAAGAGACCCAGTACTTC,CASSLGDSEETQYF,TRBJ2-5,NA,TRBV7-3,NA
TGTGCCACCAGCAGAGTTGTCAGTCACGAGCAGTACTTC,CATSRVVSHEQYF,TRBJ2-7,many,TRBV15,NA
TGTGCCAGCAGCCCCGTAGCGGGGGGGTTCTACAATGAGCAGTTCTTC,CASSPVAGGFYNEQFF,TRBJ2-1,NA,TRBV7-2,TRBD2
TGTGCCAGCAGTGCGGTAGGGGGAAACACCATATATTTT,CASSAVGGNTIYF,TRBJ1-3,many,TRBV28,NA